This T cell receptor (beta chain) was captured by sequencing in a study of blood T cell repertoires in COVID-19. Study details: Sites in the United States, Italy and Spain provided acute and convalescent COVID-19 samples. T cells, B-cell-depleted T cells, or PBMCs provided the cDNA or gDNA that served as material.

TCRdb's copy holds only in-frame clones and misses some; the assay was immunoSEQ multiplex PCR. Among about 110,000 clones listed, 70% to 80% were seen once. Source material: peripheral blood. The TCR originated in a woman aged 55-70 years with acute or convalescent COVID-19.

CDR3 residues: CASSLEGQLYGYTF. The CDR3 bases are TGTGCCAGCAGCTTAGAGGGACAGCTCTATGGCTACACCTTC. This chain links TRBV7-2 with TRBJ1-2; 7 bases match TRBD1. CDR1 is SGHTA and CDR2 is FQGNSA in the germline V gene. J gave up 4 bases and V 1 base, and 3 bases lay outside the gene matches. This CDR3 has 14 amino acids.